A selection of T cell receptor beta chains follows, all from one sample in a study of blood T cell repertoires in COVID-19. Libraries were prepared by immunoSEQ multiplex PCR; TCRdb keeps only in-frame clonotypes and omits some of them. Seen here are approximately 200,000 clones, about 85% observed once, and the top ten hold less than 3.5%. Sequenced sample: peripheral blood. The receptors were gathered from a woman aged 25 to 39 with active or convalescent COVID-19. Both conserved end residues are part of each CDR3. Each record gives: J gene, D gene, clone size, V gene, CDR3 protein, CDR3 DNA. A D gene is named only where the DNA matches it firmly. The size entry is marked missing in some rows and otherwise reads once, few, many or a size class.

TRBJ1-5 | NA | NA | TRBV21-1 | CASSKARRVSNQPQHF | TGTGCCAGCAGCAAAGCTCGGAGAGTTAGCAATCAGCCCCAGCATTTT
TRBJ2-1 | NA | NA | TRBV5-1 | CASSLDGVSEQFF | TGCGCCAGCAGCTTAGACGGGGTCAGTGAGCAGTTCTTC
TRBJ1-2 | NA | NA | TRBV24-1 | CATSTTQATMSNYGYTF | TGTGCCACCAGCACCACGCAGGCGACTATGAGTAACTATGGCTACACCTTC
TRBJ2-2 | TRBD1 | many | TRBV25-1 | CASIHRGLILNTGELFF | TGTGCCAGCATCCACAGGGGGCTTATCCTGAACACCGGGGAGCTGTTTTTT
TRBJ2-1 | TRBD2 | NA | TRBV14 | CASSQLRTSGYNEQFF | TGTGCCAGCAGCCAATTACGGACTAGCGGTTACAATGAGCAGTTCTTC
TRBJ2-7 | TRBD1 | NA | TRBV7-6 | CASSLDRVGYEQYF | TGTGCCAGCAGCCTGGACAGGGTTGGATACGAGCAGTACTTC
TRBJ1-1 | NA | NA | TRBV9 | CASNEEGGYTEAFF | TGTGCCAGCAACGAAGAGGGGGGGTACACTGAAGCTTTCTTT
TRBJ2-7 | NA | NA | TRBV7-9 | CASSLTGYEQYF | TGTGCCAGCAGCTTGACGGGGTACGAGCAGTACTTC
TRBJ2-3 | NA | NA | TRBV9 | CASSVVSRADTQYF | TGTGCCAGCAGCGTAGTCTCCAGGGCAGATACGCAGTATTTT
TRBJ1-2 | NA | NA | TRBV12-3/TRBV12-4 | CASTHTGYGYTF | TGTGCCAGCACCCATACAGGTTATGGCTACACCTTC
TRBJ1-6 | TRBD1 | NA | TRBV18 | CASSGEGTVHSPLHF | TGTGCCAGCTCCGGAGAGGGGACAGTCCATTCACCCCTCCACTTT
TRBJ1-1 | NA | NA | TRBV7-9 | CASSLALDSANTEAFF | TGTGCCAGCAGCTTAGCGCTAGACAGCGCGAACACTGAAGCTTTCTTT
TRBJ2-2 | TRBD2 | NA | TRBV3-1/TRBV3-2 | CASSQDPLAGGRSTGELFF | TGTGCCAGCAGCCAAGATCCGCTAGCGGGGGGGCGTAGCACCGGGGAGCTGTTTTTT
TRBJ1-1 | NA | few | TRBV10-1 | CASSESKQGNTEAFF | TGCGCCAGCAGTGAGTCGAAACAGGGGAACACTGAAGCTTTCTTT
TRBJ1-2 | NA | once | TRBV11-2 | CASSLGFGGGEGYTF | TGTGCCAGCAGCCTAGGGTTTGGCGGGGGCGAGGGCTACACCTTC
TRBJ2-1 | NA | NA | TRBV6-5 | CASSYSGTLYNEQFF | TGTGCCAGCAGTTACTCTGGGACTCTCTACAATGAGCAGTTCTTC
TRBJ1-1 | NA | NA | TRBV4-2 | CASSHPDLGNTEAFF | TGTGCCAGCAGCCACCCAGACTTGGGGAACACTGAAGCTTTCTTT
TRBJ2-3 | TRBD1 | once | TRBV6-5 | CASSYSGQGGADTQYF | TGTGCCAGCAGTTACTCCGGACAGGGTGGGGCAGATACGCAGTATTTT
TRBJ2-1 | NA | NA | TRBV19 | CASSTGDSVYNEQFF | TGTGCCAGTAGTACGGGGGATTCGGTTTACAATGAGCAGTTCTTC
TRBJ2-5 | NA | NA | TRBV9 | CASSEGTSTQETQYF | TGTGCCAGCAGCGAGGGGACATCGACCCAAGAGACCCAGTACTTC
TRBJ2-1 | TRBD1 | NA | TRBV15 | CATSRVGTGIANEQFF | TGTGCCACCAGCAGAGTAGGGACAGGGATCGCCAATGAGCAGTTCTTC
TRBJ1-5 | NA | once | TRBV24-1 | CATLSQGRAQHF | TGTGCCACTTTATCGCAGGGCAGGGCCCAGCATTTT
TRBJ1-2 | TRBD1 | NA | TRBV13 | CASSLPGQGSGYTF | TGTGCCAGCAGCCTCCCGGGACAGGGGAGCGGCTACACCTTC
TRBJ2-7 | NA | NA | TRBV7-6 | CASSLGVGDTTYEQYF | TGTGCCAGCAGCTTAGGGGTCGGGGACACCACCTACGAGCAGTACTTC
TRBJ1-5 | NA | NA | TRBV2 | CASSESGLPNQPQHF | TGTGCCAGCAGTGAGTCAGGGCTACCCAATCAGCCCCAGCATTTT
TRBJ2-3 | NA | NA | TRBV15 | CATSRDGGSSTDTQYF | TGTGCCACCAGCAGAGATGGAGGGTCTAGCACAGATACGCAGTATTTT
TRBJ1-2 | TRBD1 | NA | TRBV29-1 | CSVVGQGVGYTF | TGCAGCGTTGTGGGACAGGGGGTCGGCTACACCTTC
TRBJ2-3 | TRBD2 | once | TRBV24-1 | CATSPASGITDTQYF | TGTGCCACCAGTCCGGCTAGCGGGATAACAGATACGCAGTATTTT
TRBJ2-7 | TRBD2 | NA | TRBV7-9 | CASSPGGSGNYEQYF | TGTGCCAGCAGCCCGGGGGGAAGCGGTAACTACGAGCAGTACTTC
TRBJ1-4 | NA | once | TRBV10-3 | CAISETSSANEKLFF | TGTGCCATCAGTGAGACAAGTTCAGCTAATGAAAAACTGTTTTTT
TRBJ1-5 | NA | NA | TRBV6-2/TRBV6-3 | CASSLLSSNQPQHF | TGTGCCAGCAGCCTATTATCCAGCAATCAGCCCCAGCATTTT
TRBJ1-1 | TRBD1 | NA | TRBV19 | CASINRGSTEAFF | TGTGCCAGTATAAACAGGGGATCCACTGAAGCTTTCTTT
TRBJ2-2 | TRBD1 | NA | TRBV28 | CASSLIPDRGGELFF | TGTGCCAGCAGTTTAATCCCGGACAGGGGCGGGGAGCTGTTTTTT
TRBJ1-1 | TRBD1 | NA | TRBV6-6 | CASSYPTGRMNTEAFF | TGTGCCAGCAGTTATCCGACAGGGAGGATGAACACTGAAGCTTTCTTT
TRBJ2-7 | TRBD1 | once | TRBV27 | CASSLWTGTYEQYF | TGTGCCAGCAGTTTATGGACAGGGACCTACGAGCAGTACTTC
TRBJ1-1 | TRBD1 | NA | TRBV18 | CASTSNRGGTEAFF | TGTGCCAGCACGTCAAACAGGGGGGGCACTGAAGCTTTCTTT
TRBJ1-1 | TRBD1 | NA | TRBV7-9 | CASSLGTVLNTEAFF | TGTGCCAGCAGCCTCGGGACAGTCCTAAACACTGAAGCTTTCTTT
TRBJ1-2 | NA | NA | TRBV6-5 | CASSDKISFNYGYTF | TGTGCCAGCAGCGACAAAATCTCTTTTAACTATGGCTACACCTTC
TRBJ1-1 | NA | few | TRBV5-1 | CASSPRGGTEAFF | TGCGCCAGCAGCCCGAGGGGGGGCACTGAAGCTTTCTTT
TRBJ2-1 | TRBD1 | NA | TRBV19 | CASSISAGTANEQFF | TGTGCCAGTAGTATATCAGCCGGGACAGCCAATGAGCAGTTCTTC
TRBJ2-5 | NA | NA | TRBV5-4 | CASSLKDSQETQYF | TGTGCCAGCAGCTTGAAAGACAGCCAAGAGACCCAGTACTTC
TRBJ2-5 | TRBD2 | once | TRBV4-1 | CASSRAGLAGEETQYF | TGCGCCAGCAGCCGAGCAGGACTAGCGGGGGAAGAGACCCAGTACTTC
TRBJ1-2 | NA | NA | TRBV18 | CASSPVSDTPTNYGYTF | TGTGCCAGCTCACCCGTGTCGGACACGCCAACTAACTATGGCTACACCTTC
TRBJ1-1 | NA | NA | TRBV7-9 | CASSKNSGGEGTEAFF | TGTGCCAGCAGCAAAAATTCGGGGGGTGAAGGCACTGAAGCTTTCTTT
TRBJ2-7 | NA | NA | TRBV27 | CASSFAGNYEQYF | TGTGCCAGCAGTTTTGCAGGGAACTACGAGCAGTACTTC
TRBJ2-5 | TRBD2 | NA | TRBV11-3 | CASSRTSGRGETQYF | TGTGCCAGCAGCCGGACTAGCGGGAGGGGGGAGACCCAGTACTTC
TRBJ1-5 | TRBD1 | NA | TRBV28 | CASGTGGNQPQHF | TGTGCCAGCGGGACAGGGGGCAATCAGCCCCAGCATTTT
TRBJ1-1 | NA | NA | TRBV3-1/TRBV3-2 | CASSQEARSEAFF | TGTGCCAGCAGCCAAGAAGCCCGGAGTGAAGCTTTCTTT
TRBJ1-5 | NA | NA | TRBV18 | CANSSDIAINQPQHF | TGTGCCAACTCATCGGACATCGCCATTAATCAGCCCCAGCATTTT
TRBJ2-3 | NA | NA | TRBV2 | CASSEQDFRTDTQYF | TGTGCCAGCAGTGAACAGGACTTTAGGACAGATACGCAGTATTTT
TRBJ1-1 | NA | NA | TRBV6-5 | CASSRTVRTGEAFF | TGTGCCAGCAGCCGGACAGTCCGAACGGGCGAAGCTTTCTTT